This T cell receptor beta chain appears in the sequencing data of a study of blood T cell repertoires in COVID-19. The V gene's germline CDR1 is SGDLS and CDR2 YYNGEE. V gave up 0 bases and J gave up 3 bases; unmatched junction bases: 13. This CDR3 region has 19 residues. Repertoires were generated with immunoSEQ multiplex PCR, while TCRdb's copy carries only in-frame clones and drops some. This sample has about 120,000 clones, with around 81% found just once. Sequencing was carried out using peripheral blood. The TCR comes from a man aged 65 to 79 with acute or convalescent COVID-19. The genes are TRBV9 and TRBJ1-2; 11 bases agree with TRBD1. The CDR3 loop reads CASSVGPGTGGIRDYGYTF. The CDR3 DNA follows: TGTGCCAGCAGCGTAGGCCCAGGGACAGGGGGTATTAGGGACTATGGCTACACCTTC.